Listed below are T cell receptor beta chains from one sample, sequenced in a study of blood T cell repertoires in COVID-19. Clones were read by immunoSEQ multiplex PCR, and TCRdb kept only the in-frame ones, dropping some. Here the sample spans about 200,000 clones, roughly 86% being singletons. Sequenced sample: PBMCs or T cells enriched from blood (not recorded which). Every receptor here comes from a middle-aged man with acute COVID-19. The CDR3 runs from the conserved cysteine through the conserved F or W. The D gene is left open where the match is weak. A clone size is listed for some rows: how often the clone was seen (once, few, many), or a class if it is expanded.

TRBJ2-2 | NA | TRBV5-1 | TRBD2 | CASSMGLPNTGELFF | TGCGCCAGCAGCATGGGACTACCGAACACCGGGGAGCTGTTTTTT
TRBJ2-7 | NA | TRBV3-1/TRBV3-2 | TRBD2 | CASSQGVPVPAGGRNEQYF | TGTGCCAGCAGCCAAGGGGTCCCGGTCCCAGCGGGAGGTCGAAACGAGCAGTACTTC
TRBJ1-2 | NA | TRBV7-9 | NA | CASSLAFSLSGVYGYTF | TGTGCCAGCAGCTTAGCGTTCAGCTTATCGGGGGTCTATGGCTACACCTTC
TRBJ1-1 | NA | TRBV27 | NA | CASSLPTGSRAFPTEAFF | TGTGCCAGCAGTTTACCCACCGGGTCAAGAGCCTTCCCTACTGAAGCTTTCTTT
TRBJ1-2 | once | TRBV19 | NA | CASRAQTAEYGYTF | TGTGCCAGTAGAGCCCAGACAGCTGAGTATGGCTACACCTTC
TRBJ2-7 | NA | TRBV5-1 | NA | CASSDSSYEQYF | TGCGCCAGCAGCGACAGTTCCTACGAGCAGTACTTC
TRBJ1-1 | NA | TRBV6-5 | NA | CASTTVTANTEAFF | TGTGCCAGCACCACAGTGACAGCGAACACTGAAGCTTTCTTT
TRBJ1-1 | NA | TRBV6-5 | NA | CASSPRNLGSEAFF | TGTGCCAGCAGTCCCCGAAATTTGGGGAGTGAAGCTTTCTTT
TRBJ2-7 | NA | TRBV30 | TRBD1 | CAWSRPQGFSYEQYF | TGTGCCTGGAGTAGGCCACAGGGGTTTTCCTACGAGCAGTACTTC
TRBJ2-1 | NA | TRBV29-1 | NA | CSVRELYEQFF | TGCAGCGTACGCGAGCTATACGAGCAGTTCTTC
TRBJ1-1 | few | TRBV12-3/TRBV12-4 | NA | CASSHEEEAFF | TGTGCCAGCAGTCACGAGGAGGAAGCTTTCTTT
TRBJ1-5 | NA | TRBV6-5 | NA | CASSPRSGGNQPQHF | TGTGCCAGCAGTCCCCGATCCGGGGGCAATCAGCCCCAGCATTTT
TRBJ1-1 | NA | TRBV10-3 | TRBD1 | CAIPGGPYNTEAFF | TGTGCCATCCCAGGGGGCCCATACAACACTGAAGCTTTCTTT
TRBJ1-1 | NA | TRBV28 | NA | CASSFVNKNTEAFF | TGTGCCAGCAGTTTCGTCAACAAGAACACTGAAGCTTTCTTT
TRBJ1-5 | NA | TRBV20-1 | NA | CSASLQASGNQPQHF | TGCAGTGCTAGTCTGCAAGCCTCGGGCAATCAGCCCCAGCATTTT
TRBJ1-5 | NA | TRBV19 | TRBD1 | CASSMDRAANQPQHF | TGTGCCAGTAGTATGGACAGGGCAGCGAATCAGCCCCAGCATTTT
TRBJ2-3 | NA | TRBV30 | TRBD2 | CASPPVGSGRAMTDTQYF | TGTGCCTCCCCCCCCGTTGGTAGCGGGAGGGCCATGACAGATACGCAGTATTTT
TRBJ2-5 | NA | TRBV5-6 | TRBD2 | CASSWNFPGLARETQYF | TGTGCCAGCAGCTGGAACTTCCCCGGACTAGCTCGGGAGACCCAGTACTTC
TRBJ1-5 | few | TRBV7-2 | NA | CASSYTGSGQPQHF | TGTGCCAGCAGCTATACAGGGAGTGGTCAGCCCCAGCATTTT
TRBJ2-2 | NA | TRBV7-3 | NA | CASSLYGSNTGELFF | TGTGCCAGCAGCCTCTACGGGTCGAACACCGGGGAGCTGTTTTTT
TRBJ2-7 | NA | TRBV6-1 | NA | CASSEPGISYEQYF | TGTGCCAGCAGTGAACCGGGGATTTCCTACGAGCAGTACTTC
TRBJ2-5 | NA | TRBV13 | TRBD2 | CASSSLRTREDQETQYF | TGTGCCAGCAGCTCACTACGGACTAGAGAGGACCAAGAGACCCAGTACTTC
TRBJ2-7 | NA | TRBV6-5 | TRBD2 | CASTKTSGSIYEQYF | TGTGCCAGCACCAAGACTAGCGGGAGTATCTACGAGCAGTACTTC
TRBJ2-2 | NA | TRBV7-9 | NA | CASSLDRGNTGELFF | TGTGCCAGCAGCTTAGATCGAGGAAACACCGGGGAGCTGTTTTTT
TRBJ2-1 | NA | TRBV5-1 | TRBD2 | CASSLSGGLASNAQFF | TGCGCCAGCAGCCTTTCGGGGGGACTAGCGTCGAACGCGCAGTTCTTC
TRBJ1-2 | NA | TRBV7-2 | NA | CASNREGRRGYTF | TGTGCCAGCAATCGGGAAGGGCGGCGTGGCTACACCTTC